These 8 T cell receptor beta chains were sequenced from one sample in a study of blood T cell repertoires in COVID-19. Generated by immunoSEQ multiplex PCR, the TCRdb table keeps only in-frame clones and is missing some. The repertoire includes around 260,000 clones, around 85% of them detected once, and 0.87% sits in the top ten. Sequenced sample: peripheral blood. Every receptor here comes from a human donor with COVID-19, enrolled during active disease. The donor label of this sample is uncertain.

The chain uses TRBV6-4 and TRBJ2-7; a weak D match, TRBD2 (7 bases). The CDR3 contains 16 residues. Trimming took 2 bases from V and 0 from J, leaving 14 bases between them. The germline CDR1 and CDR2 sequences are MRHNA and SNTAGT. CDR3 sequence reads: CASSDHRGANSYEQYF. In nucleotides, the CDR3 is TGTGCCAGCAGTGACCATCGGGGGGCGAACTCCTACGAGCAGTACTTC.

The rearrangement uses TRBV28 and TRBJ1-6; TRBD1 is a possible D gene (5 bases). This CDR3 region has 15 residues. V shed 1 base and J shed 10 bases, with 14 bases lying between them. Germline lookup yields CDR1 MDHEN and CDR2 SYDVKM. DNA of the CDR3: TGTGCCAGCAGTTTATATGGCAGGGATAGCTCACCCCTCCACTTT. It specifies CASSLYGRDSSPLHF. Supplemented by reference TRBV28 and TRBJ1-6, the full variable domain reads DVKVTQSSRYLVKRTGEKVFLECVQDMDHENMFWYRQDPGLGLRLIYFSYDVKMKEKGDIPEGYSVSREKKERFSLILESASTNQTSMYLCASSLYGRDSSPLHFGNGTRLTVT.

The CDR3 region is CASSSQGQALAFF. As DNA, the CDR3 is TGTGCCAGCAGCTCACAGGGGCAAGCGTTAGCTTTCTTT. This rearrangement joins TRBV7-3 to TRBJ1-1; TRBD1 agrees at 7 bases. The length of the CDR3 is 13 residues. Trimming at V came to 4 bases and at J to 10 bases, leaving 9 bases not matched to a gene. The germline V gene encodes CDR1 SGHTA and CDR2 FQGTGA. Based on the CDR3 plus reference TRBV7-3 and TRBJ1-1, the full variable domain is GAGVSQTPSNKVTEKGKYVELRCDPISGHTALYWYRQSLGQGPEFLIYFQGTGAADDSGLPNDRFFAVRPEGSVSTLKIQRTERGDSAVYLCASSSQGQALAFFGQGTRLTVV.

The gene calls are TRBV19 and TRBJ1-3; a weak D match, TRBD1 (5 bases). Per the germline V gene, CDR1 is LNHDA and CDR2 is SQIVND (reference sequence). Trimming left V 4 bases short and J 0 bases short, with 7 bases between. The length of the CDR3 is 14 residues. This CDR3 reads CASSTDNSGNTIYF. DNA of the CDR3: TGTGCCAGTAGTACGGACAACTCTGGAAACACCATATATTTT.

The chain uses TRBV7-9 and TRBJ1-3; 12 bases map to TRBD1. CDR3 length equals 16 residues. With 4 bases clipped from V and 2 bases from J, the junction kept 3 bases outside the gene matches. Germline V gene data show CDR1 as SEHNR and CDR2 as FQNEAQ (reference sequence). The CDR3 DNA reads as TGTGCCAGCAGCTGGGGACAGGGGGCGACTGGAAACACCATATATTTT. Translation gives CASSWGQGATGNTIYF.

The genes are TRBV27 and TRBJ2-1, with 12 bases aligning to TRBD1. CDR3 size: 16 residues. V lost 8 bases, J lost 0 bases, and 5 bases stayed unmatched. The germline V gene encodes CDR1 MNHEY and CDR2 SMNVEV (reference sequence). Written as DNA, the CDR3 is TGTGCCAGCCGGGACAGGGGGCGAGCCTCCTACAATGAGCAGTTCTTC. This sequence encodes CASRDRGRASYNEQFF.

The gene calls are TRBV5-1 and TRBJ2-7; a weak D match, TRBD2 (6 bases). The CDR3 sequence is 17 residues long. Trimming took off 6 bases at V and 0 bases at J, with 22 bases between the two ends. CDR1 and CDR2 (germline): SGHRS, YFSETQ. The CDR3 DNA reads as TGCGCCAGCAACCCGACTGCGCGGGGCCTTAGCTCCTACGAGCAGTACTTC. Translated, it gives CASNPTARGLSSYEQYF.

The rearrangement links TRBV6-2 or TRBV6-3 to TRBJ1-1; no reliable D call. The CDR3 is made up of 16 amino acids. The V end was cut by 5 bases, the J end by 0 bases, with 16 bases between. CDR1 and CDR2 (germline): MNHEY, SVGEGT. CDR3 bases: TGTGCCAGCAGTCCCGGGGAGAACTCGATGAACACTGAAGCTTTCTTT. Its protein is CASSPGENSMNTEAFF.